The rows below give T cell receptor beta chains drawn from one sample of a study of T cells in Graves' hyperthyroidism and ophthalmopathy. MiXCR was run by TCRdb on the multiplex PCR reads, yielding one entry per CDR3 protein. Of hundreds of thousands of distinct CDR3 sequences in the sample, around a sixth were seen once. The sample taken for sequencing was blood. The receptor set was obtained from a woman aged 50 to 65 with Graves' hyperthyroidism that later progressed to Graves' ophthalmopathy. Each CDR3 is given with its conserved first and last residue. The D gene is left open where the match is weak. Clone size, where shown, is once, few, many, or a class for clones that have expanded.

TRBJ1-2 | TRBD1 | many | TRBV12-3/TRBV12-4 | TGTGCCAGCAGTCTACAGGGGGGTCTGGGCTATGGCTACACCTTC | CASSLQGGLGYGYTF
TRBJ2-7 | TRBD1 | - | TRBV7-9 | TGTGCCAGCAGCTTCGCGGACAGGGCCTACGAGCAGTACTTC | CASSFADRAYEQYF
TRBJ1-3 | - | few | TRBV11-3 | TGTGCCAGCAGCTTAGATGCAGCGTTCTCTGGAAACACCATATATTTT | CASSLDAAFSGNTIYF
TRBJ1-1 | TRBD1 | - | TRBV5-1 | TGCGCCAGCAGCAAAGTGACAGGGAGGAACACTGAAGCTTTCTTT | CASSKVTGRNTEAFF
TRBJ2-5 | TRBD2 | many | TRBV4-2 | TGTGCCAGCAGCCAAGATCCTAGCGGGGGTGATTGGGAGACCCAGTACTTC | CASSQDPSGGDWETQYF
TRBJ1-2 | TRBD1 | - | TRBV6-2/TRBV6-3 | TGTGCCAGCAGGGCTCAGGGGGCTGGAAACACCTTC | CASRAQGAGNTF
TRBJ2-5 | - | many | TRBV2 | TGTGCCACAGAGACAGGACCTAGTGAGACCCAGTACTTC | CATETGPSETQYF
TRBJ2-7 | - | many | TRBV11-2 | TGTGCCAGCAGCTTAGTCCAGGGGCAGCTCGAGCAGTACTTC | CASSLVQGQLEQYF
TRBJ2-3 | - | many | TRBV5-8 | TGTGCCAGCAGCTTCGGCTACTTCGCTGGACGCACAGATACGCAGTATTTT | CASSFGYFAGRTDTQYF
TRBJ1-4 | - | - | TRBV19 | TGTGCCAGTAGTAGGCACGGGGCAAATGAAAAACTGTTTTTT | CASSRHGANEKLFF
TRBJ2-7 | - | many | TRBV12-3/TRBV12-4 | TGTGCCAGCAGTAACGGAAATTCCTACGAGCAGTACTTC | CASSNGNSYEQYF
TRBJ1-5 | - | many | TRBV7-8 | TGTGCCAGCAGGGGCACAGGGAAGGAAGAACAGCCCCAGCATTTT | CASRGTGKEEQPQHF
TRBJ1-6 | - | many | TRBV18 | TGTGCCAGCTCAACTCGAGGCGGAGGGGACAATTCACCCCTCCACTTT | CASSTRGGGDNSPLHF
TRBJ1-1 | - | many | TRBV4-1 | TGTGCCAGCAGCAGGGTGAACACTGAAGCTTTCTTT | CASSRVNTEAFF
TRBJ1-1 | - | many | TRBV5-1 | TGCGCCAGCAGCGTAACAGGACAGATGAACACTGAAGCTTTCTTT | CASSVTGQMNTEAFF
TRBJ1-4 | - | - | TRBV10-3 | TGTGCCATCAGTCCCGGGTTGGGGGTTAATGAAAAACTGTTTTTT | CAISPGLGVNEKLFF
TRBJ1-4 | - | - | TRBV10-3 | TGTGCCATCGCTCAGGGCGAAATCGAAAAACTGTTTTTT | CAIAQGEIEKLFF
TRBJ1-6 | TRBD1 | few | TRBV6-1 | TGTGCCAGCAGTGATGAATGGGACAGTTCACCCCTCCACTTT | CASSDEWDSSPLHF
TRBJ1-1 | - | many | TRBV6-1 | TGTGCCAGCACACGCGGGGGCACTGAAGCTTTCTTT | CASTRGGTEAFF
TRBJ1-4 | TRBD1 | many | TRBV5-8 | TGTGCCAGCAGTATCAAGCTACGGGACAGGTTTAATGAAAAACTGTTTTTT | CASSIKLRDRFNEKLFF
TRBJ1-2 | TRBD1 | - | TRBV19 | TGTGCCAGTAGTATCGAGGGAAACGGACAGGAGGCCAACTATGGCTACACCTTC | CASSIEGNGQEANYGYTF
TRBJ2-3 | - | - | TRBV5-1 | TGTGCCAGCAGTTCCATTGTGACAGATACGCAGTATTTT | CASSSIVTDTQYF
TRBJ1-1 | - | few | TRBV5-1 | TGCGCCAGCAGCTGGATTCTAAGAGGGACGAACACTGAAGCTTTCTTT | CASSWILRGTNTEAFF
TRBJ1-2 | - | many | TRBV6-1 | TGTGCCAGCAGCCCAAGCGGGGCAGGGATCGGTAACTATGGCTACACCTTC | CASSPSGAGIGNYGYTF
TRBJ1-2 | - | many | TRBV30 | TGTGCCTGGAGTGTCCTAGGGCAGGGCGGCTACACCTTC | CAWSVLGQGGYTF
TRBJ2-1 | - | many | TRBV6-2/TRBV6-3 | TGTGCCAGCACTTACATGGGGGCGGGCTCCTACAATGAGCAGTTCTTC | CASTYMGAGSYNEQFF
TRBJ2-3 | TRBD1 | few | TRBV27 | TGTGCCAGCAGCTATACCGGGACAGGGGAGGATACGCAGTATTTT | CASSYTGTGEDTQYF
TRBJ1-2 | TRBD1 | - | TRBV6-4 | TGTGCCAGCAGTGAATCTCGGGACAGGCTAACCTTC | CASSESRDRLTF
TRBJ2-6 | TRBD1 | many | TRBV6-1 | TGTGCCAGCAACGGGGGGACAGGGGGCTTGGGGGCCAACGTCCTGACTTTC | CASNGGTGGLGANVLTF
TRBJ1-1 | TRBD1 | many | TRBV18 | TGTGCCACAGGGGGGGGAACTGAAGCTTTCTTT | CATGGGTEAFF
TRBJ1-1 | - | many | TRBV18 | TGTGCCAGCTCACTAGAGGCGTTTCAGGGCACTGAAGCTTTCTTT | CASSLEAFQGTEAFF
TRBJ2-1 | - | few | TRBV2 | TGTGCCACCTCGTGGATCAATGAGCAGTTCTTC | CATSWINEQFF
TRBJ2-3 | - | once | TRBV6-1 | TGTGCCAGCAACGCAGGGGATAGCACAGATACGCAGTATTTT | CASNAGDSTDTQYF
TRBJ2-1 | - | few | TRBV3-1 | TGTGCCAGCAGCCTGCCTGCGGGGAGTGAGCAGTTCTTC | CASSLPAGSEQFF
TRBJ1-5 | TRBD1 | few | TRBV10-2 | TGCGCCAGCAGTGAATACAGGGGAGATCGGGGTCAGCCCCAGCATTTT | CASSEYRGDRGQPQHF
TRBJ1-1 | - | - | TRBV18 | TGTGCCAGCTCATCCGGCGAAGGGACTGAAGCTTTCTTT | CASSSGEGTEAFF
TRBJ1-1 | TRBD1 | many | TRBV9 | TGTGCCAGCAGCGCACTAGGGACAGGGAACACTGAAGCTTTCTTT | CASSALGTGNTEAFF
TRBJ1-1 | TRBD1 | many | TRBV7-9 | TGTGCCAGCAGCTCCCCGTACGGGACAGGGGCGTTGAACACTGAAGCTTTCTTT | CASSSPYGTGALNTEAFF
TRBJ1-1 | - | many | TRBV6-1 | TGTGCCAGCCTACCCCTCCCGGGAATGGACACTGAAGCTTTCTTT | CASLPLPGMDTEAFF
TRBJ2-3 | - | few | TRBV5-6 | TGTGCCAGCAGCTTGGAGCGCGAGACAGGCCGCACAGATACGCAGTATTTT | CASSLERETGRTDTQYF
TRBJ1-1 | - | many | TRBV30 | TGTGCCTGGAAGCCAGGGTTCACTGAAGCTTTCTTT | CAWKPGFTEAFF
TRBJ2-1 | - | many | TRBV30 | TGTGCCTGGAGACGGGGGCCTTACAATGAGCAGTTCTTC | CAWRRGPYNEQFF
TRBJ1-4 | TRBD1 | - | TRBV19 | TGTGCCAGTATTGGGACAGTTAGTGAAAAACTGTTTTTT | CASIGTVSEKLFF
TRBJ2-1 | TRBD2 | - | TRBV20-1 | TGCAGTGCTAGCGAATCGGGGGGGGGACCGTACAATGAGCAGTTCTTC | CSASESGGGPYNEQFF
TRBJ2-7 | - | many | TRBV20-1 | TGCAGTGCCAGTCGGGAGACAAGGGGTTACGAGCAGTACTTC | CSASRETRGYEQYF
TRBJ2-2 | - | - | TRBV7-3 | TGTGCCAGCAGCTTAGACCTAACCCAGGAGCTGTTTTTT | CASSLDLTQELFF
TRBJ1-4 | - | few | TRBV13 | TGTGCCAGCAGCTTAGGGGTTGGTAATGAAAAACTGTTTTTT | CASSLGVGNEKLFF
TRBJ1-5 | TRBD1 | - | TRBV20-1 | TGCAGTGCCATTCCGGGACAGGGGGGCCATCAGCCCCAGCATTTT | CSAIPGQGGHQPQHF
TRBJ2-3 | TRBD2 | few | TRBV18 | TGTGCCAGCTCACCGGGGACTAGCGGGGGGCCAATCACAGATACGCAGTATTTT | CASSPGTSGGPITDTQYF
TRBJ1-1 | - | many | TRBV7-9 | TGTGCCAGCAGCTTTCCGGGGCGGCCGGACACTGAAGCTTTCTTT | CASSFPGRPDTEAFF
TRBJ2-7 | TRBD1 | - | TRBV20-1 | TGCAGTGCTAGGCCCCCGGGACAGCCCGACGAGCAGTACTTC | CSARPPGQPDEQYF
TRBJ1-1 | - | many | TRBV12-3/TRBV12-4 | TGTGCCAGCAGTCGGGGGCGTCTGAACGCTGAAGCTTTCTTT | CASSRGRLNAEAFF
TRBJ1-2 | - | many | TRBV18 | TGTGCCAGCTCACCAGCAGATTCTAACTATGGCTACACCTTC | CASSPADSNYGYTF
TRBJ1-1 | - | many | TRBV3-1 | TGTGCCAGCAGCCAAGATTTGGGGACCACTGAAGCTTTCTTT | CASSQDLGTTEAFF